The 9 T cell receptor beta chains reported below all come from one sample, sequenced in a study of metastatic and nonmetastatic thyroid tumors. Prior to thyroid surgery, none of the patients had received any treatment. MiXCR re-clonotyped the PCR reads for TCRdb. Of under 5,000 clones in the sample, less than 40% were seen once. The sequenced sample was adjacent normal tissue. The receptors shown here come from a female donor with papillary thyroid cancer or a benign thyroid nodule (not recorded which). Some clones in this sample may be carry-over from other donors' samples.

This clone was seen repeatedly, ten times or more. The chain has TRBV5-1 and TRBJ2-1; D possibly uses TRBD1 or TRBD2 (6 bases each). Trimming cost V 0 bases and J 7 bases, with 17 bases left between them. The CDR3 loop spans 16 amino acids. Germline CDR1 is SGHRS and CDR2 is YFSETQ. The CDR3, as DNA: TGCGCCAGCAGCTTGGGCATATCTATAGGGGGGAATGAGCAGTTCTTC. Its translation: CASSLGISIGGNEQFF.

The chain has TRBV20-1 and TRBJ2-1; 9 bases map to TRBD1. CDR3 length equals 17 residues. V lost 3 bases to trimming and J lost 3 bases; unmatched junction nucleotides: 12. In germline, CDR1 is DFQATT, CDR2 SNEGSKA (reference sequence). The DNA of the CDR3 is TGCAGTGCTAGTCCCTCAGCCGGGACAGGGATCTACAATGAGCAGTTCTTC. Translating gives CSASPSAGTGIYNEQFF.

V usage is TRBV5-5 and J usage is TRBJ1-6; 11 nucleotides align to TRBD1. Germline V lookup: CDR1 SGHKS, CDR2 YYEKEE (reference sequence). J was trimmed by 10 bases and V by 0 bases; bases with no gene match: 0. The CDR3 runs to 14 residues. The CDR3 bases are TGTGCCAGCAGCTTGGGGACAGGGGGCTCACCCCTCCACTTT. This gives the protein CASSLGTGGSPLHF. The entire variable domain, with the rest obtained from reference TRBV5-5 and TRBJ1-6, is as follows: DAGVTQSPTHLIKTRGQQVTLRCSPISGHKSVSWYQQVLGQGPQFIFQYYEKEERGRGNFPDRFSARQFPNYSSELNVNALLLGDSALYLCASSLGTGGSPLHFGNGTRLTVT.

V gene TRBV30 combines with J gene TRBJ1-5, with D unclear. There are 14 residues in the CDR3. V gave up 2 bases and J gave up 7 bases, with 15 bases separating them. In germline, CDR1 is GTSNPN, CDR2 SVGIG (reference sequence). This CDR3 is CAWSLNEVKQPQHF. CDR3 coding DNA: TGTGCCTGGAGTCTGAATGAGGTGAAACAGCCCCAGCATTTT.

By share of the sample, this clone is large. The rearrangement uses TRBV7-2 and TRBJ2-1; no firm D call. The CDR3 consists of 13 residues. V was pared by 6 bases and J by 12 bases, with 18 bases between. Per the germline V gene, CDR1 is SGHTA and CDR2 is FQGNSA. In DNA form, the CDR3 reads TGTGCCAGCAGTCACGGATACCCCTCTCCGCAGTTCTTC. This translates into CASSHGYPSPQFF. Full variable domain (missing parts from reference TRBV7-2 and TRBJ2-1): GAGVSQSPSNKVTEKGKDVELRCDPISGHTALYWYRQSLGQGLEFLIYFQGNSAPDKSGLPSDRFSAERTGGSVSTLTIQRTQQEDSAVYLCASSHGYPSPQFFGPGTRLTVL.

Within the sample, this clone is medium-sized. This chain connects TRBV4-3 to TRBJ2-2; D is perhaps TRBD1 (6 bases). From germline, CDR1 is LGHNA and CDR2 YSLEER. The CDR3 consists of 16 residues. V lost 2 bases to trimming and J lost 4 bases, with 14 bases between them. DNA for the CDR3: TGCGCCAGCAGCCAATCCACAGGGTGGAGCACCGGGGAGCTGTTTTTT. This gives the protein CASSQSTGWSTGELFF.

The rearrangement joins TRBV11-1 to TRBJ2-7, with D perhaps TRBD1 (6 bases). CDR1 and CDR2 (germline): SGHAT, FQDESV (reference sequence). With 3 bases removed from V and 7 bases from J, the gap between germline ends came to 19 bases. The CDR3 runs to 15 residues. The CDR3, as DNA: TGTGCCAGCAGCTTTCGGACAGCCAGGACGGTAGAGCAGTACTTC. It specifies CASSFRTARTVEQYF. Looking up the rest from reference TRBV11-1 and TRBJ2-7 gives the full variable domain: EAEVAQSPRYKITEKSQAVAFWCDPISGHATLYWYRQILGQGPELLVQFQDESVVDDSQLPKDRFSAERLKGVDSTLKIQPAELGDSAMYLCASSFRTARTVEQYFGPGTRLTVT.

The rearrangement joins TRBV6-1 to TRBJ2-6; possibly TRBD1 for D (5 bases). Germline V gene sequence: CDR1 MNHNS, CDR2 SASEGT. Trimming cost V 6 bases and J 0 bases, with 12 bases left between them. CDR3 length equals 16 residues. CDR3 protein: CASRTGQDSGANVLTF. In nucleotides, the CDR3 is TGTGCCAGCAGAACCGGACAAGACTCTGGGGCCAACGTCCTGACTTTC.

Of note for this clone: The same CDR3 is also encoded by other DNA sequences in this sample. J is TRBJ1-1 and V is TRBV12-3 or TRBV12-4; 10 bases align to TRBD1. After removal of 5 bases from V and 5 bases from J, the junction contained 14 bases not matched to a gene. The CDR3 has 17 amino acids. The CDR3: CASSPTGGAVGGTEAFF. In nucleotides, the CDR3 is TGTGCCAGCAGTCCGACAGGGGGCGCGGTCGGTGGGACTGAAGCTTTCTTT.